This T cell receptor beta chain was recovered during a study of cytomegalovirus exposure and HLA in healthy donors. This CDR3 spans 12 amino acids. Looked up from germline, CDR1 is SGHTA and CDR2 is FQGNSA. The germline V and J ends were trimmed by 5 bases and 12 bases, with 14 bases remaining between them. The data were produced by immunoSEQ multiplex PCR, yet TCRdb's version contains in-frame clones alone and is incomplete. The repertoire has 120,000 to 150,000 clones, 84% of them found once; the top ten carry approximately 1.4%. The sequenced material came from PBMCs. This chain joins TRBV7-2 and TRBJ2-1; D unresolved. The sequence came from a woman aged 25 to 39 in good health and CMV-seronegative. The CDR3 is CASSQSWAGQFF. DNA of the CDR3: TGTGCCAGCAGCCAAAGTTGGGCAGGGCAGTTCTTC.